The sequence of this TCR beta chain was determined in a study of cytomegalovirus exposure and HLA in healthy donors. Each of the donors was a healthy bone marrow donor. Findings and limits, study-wide: The authors judged a highly shared variant cluster likely a sequencing artifact. Cytomegalovirus association was listed for 164 TCR beta chains.

PCR amplification relied on 60 Vbeta primers (plus 13 Jbeta primers). Methods used by the authors: About 11 million of some 80 million unique TCR beta chains were shared, per a later count. Generated by immunoSEQ multiplex PCR, the TCRdb table keeps only in-frame clones and is missing some. The V and J calls and the clone size are those of that table, but D and trimming were determined from the DNA. The sample yields fewer than 200,000 clones, about 75% seen once. Worth noting for this clone: What it binds is not known.

Trimming cost V 4 bases and J 3 bases, with 12 bases left between them. The CDR3 contains 14 residues. The germline V gene encodes CDR1 MGHRA and CDR2 YSYEKL. The TCR was taken from a man aged 18 to 35 in good health and CMV-seronegative. The chain uses TRBV4-1 and TRBJ1-2, with a weak D call TRBD1 (6 bases). Specimen: PBMCs. The CDR3 nucleotides read TGCGCCAGCAGCCCTTCGGCAGGGGACTATGGCTACACCTTC. Encoded protein: CASSPSAGDYGYTF.